This T cell receptor beta chain was sequenced in a study of OX40 agonist ivuxolimab in advanced cancers. For the study at large: Therapy given before enrollment (anti-PD-1, anti-PD-L1 or anti-CTLA-4) was allowed, and over 35% had some.

The germline V gene has CDR1 MDHEN and CDR2 SYDVKM. CDR3 length: 16 amino acids. J gave up 7 bases and V 5 bases, and 10 bases lay outside the gene matches. The protocol was immunoSEQ multiplex PCR, while the TCRdb copy is restricted to in-frame clones and leaves out a portion. The sample includes 100,000 to 150,000 clones, under 95% of them seen just once. The chain uses TRBV28 and TRBJ1-6; the match to TRBD1 covers 8 bases. The receptor was isolated from an adult with an advanced solid tumor such as melanoma, head and neck, liver or kidney cancer. Material: CD4+ or CD8+ T cells sorted from blood, obtained in a trial of the OX40 agonist ivuxolimab. CDR3 nucleotide sequence: TGTGCCAGCAGTGCAACGCAGGGGGCAACGAATTCACCCCTCCACTTT. Protein product: CASSATQGATNSPLHF.